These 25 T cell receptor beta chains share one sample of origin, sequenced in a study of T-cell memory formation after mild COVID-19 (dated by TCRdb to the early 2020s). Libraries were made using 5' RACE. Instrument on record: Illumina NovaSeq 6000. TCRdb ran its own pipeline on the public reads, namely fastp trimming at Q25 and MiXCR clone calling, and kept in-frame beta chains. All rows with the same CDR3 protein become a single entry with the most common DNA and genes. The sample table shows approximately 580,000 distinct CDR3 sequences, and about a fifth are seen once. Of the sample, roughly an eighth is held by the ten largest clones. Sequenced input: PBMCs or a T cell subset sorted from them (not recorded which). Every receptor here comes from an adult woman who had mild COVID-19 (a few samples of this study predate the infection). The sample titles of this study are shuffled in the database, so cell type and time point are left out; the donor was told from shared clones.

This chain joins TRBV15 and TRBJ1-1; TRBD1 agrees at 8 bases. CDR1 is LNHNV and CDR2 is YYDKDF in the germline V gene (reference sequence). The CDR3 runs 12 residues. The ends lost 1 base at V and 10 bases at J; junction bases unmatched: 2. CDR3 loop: CATSRATGGAFF. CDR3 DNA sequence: TGTGCCACCAGCAGAGCTACAGGGGGAGCTTTCTTT.

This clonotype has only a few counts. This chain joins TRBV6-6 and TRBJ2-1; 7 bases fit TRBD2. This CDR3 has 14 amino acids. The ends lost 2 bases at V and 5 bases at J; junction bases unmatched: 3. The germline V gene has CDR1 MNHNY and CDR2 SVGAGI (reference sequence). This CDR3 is CASSYRGEDNEQFF. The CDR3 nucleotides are TGTGCCAGCAGTTACCGGGGGGAGGACAATGAGCAGTTCTTC.

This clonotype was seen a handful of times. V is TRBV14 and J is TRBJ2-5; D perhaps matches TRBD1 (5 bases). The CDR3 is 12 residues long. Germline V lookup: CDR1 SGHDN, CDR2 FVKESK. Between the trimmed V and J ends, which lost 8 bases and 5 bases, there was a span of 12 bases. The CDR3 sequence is CASQGVGETQYF. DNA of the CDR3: TGTGCCAGCCAAGGGGTCGGGGAGACCCAGTACTTC. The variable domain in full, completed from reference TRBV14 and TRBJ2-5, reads EAGVTQFPSHSVIEKGQTVTLRCDPISGHDNLYWYRRVMGKEIKFLLHFVKESKQDESGMPNNRFLAERTGGTYSTLKVQPAELEDSGVYFCASQGVGETQYFGPGTRLLVL.

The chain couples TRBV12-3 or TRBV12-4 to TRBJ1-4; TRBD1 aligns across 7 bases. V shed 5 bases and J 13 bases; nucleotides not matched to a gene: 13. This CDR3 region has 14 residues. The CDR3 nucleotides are TGTGCCAGCAGTCCGCTGGGGACAGATGGAGGACTGTTTTTT. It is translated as CASSPLGTDGGLFF.

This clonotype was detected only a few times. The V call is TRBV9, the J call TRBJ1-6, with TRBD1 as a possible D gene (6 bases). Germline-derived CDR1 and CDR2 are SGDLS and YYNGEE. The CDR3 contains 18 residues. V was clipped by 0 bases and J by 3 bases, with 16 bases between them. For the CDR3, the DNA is TGTGCCAGCAGCGTAGATGGACAGAAGGGCTACTATAATTCACCCCTCCACTTT. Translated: CASSVDGQKGYYNSPLHF. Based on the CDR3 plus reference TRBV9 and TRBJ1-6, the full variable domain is DSGVTQTPKHLITATGQRVTLRCSPRSGDLSVYWYQQSLDQGLQFLIQYYNGEERAKGNILERFSAQQFPDLHSELNLSSLELGDSALYFCASSVDGQKGYYNSPLHFGNGTRLTVT.

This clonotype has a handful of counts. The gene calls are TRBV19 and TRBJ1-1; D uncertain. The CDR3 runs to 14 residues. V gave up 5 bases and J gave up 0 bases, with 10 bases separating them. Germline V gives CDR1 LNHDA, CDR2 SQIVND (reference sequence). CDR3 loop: CASSQRQMNTEAFF. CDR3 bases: TGTGCCAGTAGTCAGCGGCAGATGAACACTGAAGCTTTCTTT.

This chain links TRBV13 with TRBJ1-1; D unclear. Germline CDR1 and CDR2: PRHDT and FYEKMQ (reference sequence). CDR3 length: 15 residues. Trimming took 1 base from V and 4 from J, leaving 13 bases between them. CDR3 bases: TGTGCCAGCAGCTTAGCCTTTGGCCGTCCCACTGAAGCTTTCTTT. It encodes CASSLAFGRPTEAFF. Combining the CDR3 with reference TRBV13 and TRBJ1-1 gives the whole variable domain AAGVIQSPRHLIKEKRETATLKCYPIPRHDTVYWYQQGPGQDPQFLISFYEKMQSDKGSIPDRFSAQQFSDYHSELNMSSLELGDSALYFCASSLAFGRPTEAFFGQGTRLTVV.

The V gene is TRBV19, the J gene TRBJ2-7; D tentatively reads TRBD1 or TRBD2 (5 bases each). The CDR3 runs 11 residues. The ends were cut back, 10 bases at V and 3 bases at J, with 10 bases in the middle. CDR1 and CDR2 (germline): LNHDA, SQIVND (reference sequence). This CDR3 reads CATLGDYEQYF. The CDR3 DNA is TGTGCCACCCTGGGGGACTACGAGCAGTACTTC.

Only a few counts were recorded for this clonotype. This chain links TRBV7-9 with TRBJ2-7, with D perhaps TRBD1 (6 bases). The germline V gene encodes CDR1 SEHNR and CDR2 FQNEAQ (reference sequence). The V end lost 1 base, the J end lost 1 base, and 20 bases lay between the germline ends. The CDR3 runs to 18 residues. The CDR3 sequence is CASSLEPSEQGFSYEQYF. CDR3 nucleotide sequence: TGTGCCAGCAGCTTAGAACCGTCAGAACAGGGATTTTCCTACGAGCAGTACTTC.

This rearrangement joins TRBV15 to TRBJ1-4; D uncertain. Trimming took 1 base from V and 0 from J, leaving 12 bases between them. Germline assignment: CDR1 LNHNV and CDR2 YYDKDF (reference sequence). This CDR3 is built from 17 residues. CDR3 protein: CATSRVEQLATNEKLFF. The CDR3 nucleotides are TGTGCCACCAGCAGAGTGGAACAGCTCGCAACTAATGAAAAACTGTTTTTT.

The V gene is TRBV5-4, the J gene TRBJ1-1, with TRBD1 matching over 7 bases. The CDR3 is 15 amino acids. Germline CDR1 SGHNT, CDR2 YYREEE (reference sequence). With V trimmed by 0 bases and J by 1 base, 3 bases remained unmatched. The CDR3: CASSLGQGENTEAFF. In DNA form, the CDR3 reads TGTGCCAGCAGCTTGGGCCAGGGGGAGAACACTGAAGCTTTCTTT.

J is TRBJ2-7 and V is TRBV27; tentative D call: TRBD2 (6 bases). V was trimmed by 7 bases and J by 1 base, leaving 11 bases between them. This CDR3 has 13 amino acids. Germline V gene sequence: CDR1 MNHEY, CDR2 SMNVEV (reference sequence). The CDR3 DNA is TGTGCCAGCAAACCAGGGAGGTCCTACGAGCAGTACTTC. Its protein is CASKPGRSYEQYF.

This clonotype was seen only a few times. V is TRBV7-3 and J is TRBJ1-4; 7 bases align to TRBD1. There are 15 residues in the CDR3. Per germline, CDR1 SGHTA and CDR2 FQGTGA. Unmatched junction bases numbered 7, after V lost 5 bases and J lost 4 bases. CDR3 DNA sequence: TGTGCCAGCAGCCCTTCAGGGGGGGTTAATGAAAAACTGTTTTTT. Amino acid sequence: CASSPSGGVNEKLFF.

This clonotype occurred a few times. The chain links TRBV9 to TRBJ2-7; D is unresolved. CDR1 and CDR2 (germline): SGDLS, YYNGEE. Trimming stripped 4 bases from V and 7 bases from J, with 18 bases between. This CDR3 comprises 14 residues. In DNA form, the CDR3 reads TGTGCCAGCAGCCCCCGGGCCGACCCGGATGAGCAGTACTTC. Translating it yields CASSPRADPDEQYF.

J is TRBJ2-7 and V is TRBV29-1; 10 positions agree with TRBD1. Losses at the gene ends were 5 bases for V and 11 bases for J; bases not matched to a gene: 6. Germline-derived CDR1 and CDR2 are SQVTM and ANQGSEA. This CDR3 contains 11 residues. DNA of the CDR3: TGCAGCGTTAACCTGGGACAGGGGAAGTACTTC. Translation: CSVNLGQGKYF.

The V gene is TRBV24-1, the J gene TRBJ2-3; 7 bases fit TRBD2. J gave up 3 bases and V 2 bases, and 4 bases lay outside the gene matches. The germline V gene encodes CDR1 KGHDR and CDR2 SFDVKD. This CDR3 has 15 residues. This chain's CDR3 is CATSDSRTRTDTQYF. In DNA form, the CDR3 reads TGTGCCACCAGTGATTCCCGGACTAGAACAGATACGCAGTATTTT.

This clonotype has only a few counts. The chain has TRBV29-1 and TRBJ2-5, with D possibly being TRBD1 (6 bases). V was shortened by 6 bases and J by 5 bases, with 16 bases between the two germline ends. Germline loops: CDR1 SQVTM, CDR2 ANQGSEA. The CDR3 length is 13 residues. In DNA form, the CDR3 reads TGCAGCGTATGGACCCCCCAGGGGGAGACCCAGTACTTC. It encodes CSVWTPQGETQYF.

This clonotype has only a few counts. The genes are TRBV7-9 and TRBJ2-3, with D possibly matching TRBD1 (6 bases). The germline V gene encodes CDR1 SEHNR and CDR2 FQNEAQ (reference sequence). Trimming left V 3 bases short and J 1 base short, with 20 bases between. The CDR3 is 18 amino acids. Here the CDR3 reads CASSLDRGLAHGTDTQYF. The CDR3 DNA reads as TGTGCCAGCAGCTTGGACAGAGGTTTGGCCCATGGCACAGATACGCAGTATTTT.

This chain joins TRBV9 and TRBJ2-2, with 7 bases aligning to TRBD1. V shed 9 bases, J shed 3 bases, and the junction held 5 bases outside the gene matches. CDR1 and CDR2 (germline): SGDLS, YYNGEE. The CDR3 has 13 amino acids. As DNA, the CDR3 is TGTGCCACCACAGGGGCAGACACCGGGGAGCTGTTTTTT. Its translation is CATTGADTGELFF.

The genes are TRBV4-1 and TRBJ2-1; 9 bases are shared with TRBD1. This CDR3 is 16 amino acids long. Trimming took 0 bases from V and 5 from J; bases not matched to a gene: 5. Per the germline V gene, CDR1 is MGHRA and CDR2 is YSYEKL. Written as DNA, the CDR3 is TGCGCCAGCAGCCAAGATAGGGGGACAGGGAACAATGAGCAGTTCTTC. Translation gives CASSQDRGTGNNEQFF.

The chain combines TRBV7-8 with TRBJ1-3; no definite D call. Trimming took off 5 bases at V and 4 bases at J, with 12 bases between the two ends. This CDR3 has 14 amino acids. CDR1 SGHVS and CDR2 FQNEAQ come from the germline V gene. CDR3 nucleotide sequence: TGTGCCAGCAGCCAAACCAACTCCGGAAACACCATATATTTT. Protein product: CASSQTNSGNTIYF.

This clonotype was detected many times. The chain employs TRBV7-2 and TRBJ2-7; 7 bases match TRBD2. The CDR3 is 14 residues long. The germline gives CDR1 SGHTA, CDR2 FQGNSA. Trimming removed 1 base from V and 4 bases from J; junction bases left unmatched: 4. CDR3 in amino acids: CASSLGGSLYEQYF. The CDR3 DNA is TGTGCCAGCAGCTTAGGCGGGAGCCTATACGAGCAGTACTTC.

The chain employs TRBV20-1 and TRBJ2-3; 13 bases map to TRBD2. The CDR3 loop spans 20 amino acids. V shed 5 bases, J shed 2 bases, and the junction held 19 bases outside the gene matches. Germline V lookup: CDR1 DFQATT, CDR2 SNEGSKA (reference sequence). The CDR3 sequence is CSAPPARTSGRFGATDTQYF. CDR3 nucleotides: TGCAGTGCTCCACCGGCTCGGACTAGCGGGAGATTTGGGGCCACAGATACGCAGTATTTT.

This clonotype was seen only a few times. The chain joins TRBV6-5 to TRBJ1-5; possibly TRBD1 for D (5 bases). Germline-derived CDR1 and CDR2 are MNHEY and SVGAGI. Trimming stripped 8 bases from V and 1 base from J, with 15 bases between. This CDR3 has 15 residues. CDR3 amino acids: CASARGGRSNQPQHF. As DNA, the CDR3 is TGTGCCAGCGCGAGGGGAGGTCGGAGCAATCAGCCCCAGCATTTT.

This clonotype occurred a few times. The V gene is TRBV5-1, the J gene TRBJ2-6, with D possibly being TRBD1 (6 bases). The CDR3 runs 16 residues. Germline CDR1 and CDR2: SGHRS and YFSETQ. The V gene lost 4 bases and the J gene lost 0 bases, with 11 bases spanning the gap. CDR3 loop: CASSETGISGANVLTF. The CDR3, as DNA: TGCGCCAGCAGCGAAACAGGGATCTCTGGGGCCAACGTCCTGACTTTC.